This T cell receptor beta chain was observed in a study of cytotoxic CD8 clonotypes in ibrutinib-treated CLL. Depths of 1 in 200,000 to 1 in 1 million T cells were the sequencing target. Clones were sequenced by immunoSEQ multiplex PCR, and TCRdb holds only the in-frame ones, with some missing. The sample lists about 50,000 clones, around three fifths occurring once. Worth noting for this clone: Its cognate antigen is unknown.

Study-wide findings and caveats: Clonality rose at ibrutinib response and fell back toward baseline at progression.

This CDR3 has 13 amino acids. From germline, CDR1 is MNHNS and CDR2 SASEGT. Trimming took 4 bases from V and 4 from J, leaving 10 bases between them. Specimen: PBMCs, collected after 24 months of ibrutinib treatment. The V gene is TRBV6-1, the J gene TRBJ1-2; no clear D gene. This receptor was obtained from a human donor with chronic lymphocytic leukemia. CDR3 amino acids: CASSGSQFYGYTF. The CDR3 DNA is TGTGCCAGCAGTGGAAGTCAGTTCTATGGCTACACCTTC.